This T cell receptor (beta chain) was retrieved from a study of T cell changes during pregnancy in multiple sclerosis (dated by TCRdb to between 2017 and 2020). As for the study more broadly: In women with multiple sclerosis, the researchers looked at how the T cell repertoire shifted as pregnancy progressed.

As encoded in the germline V gene (reference sequence), CDR1 is MNHEY while CDR2 is SMNVEV. The V end loses 6 bases and the J end loses 2 bases, and a stretch of 14 bases separates them. The CDR3 covers 14 residues, taking in both the cysteine and the phenylalanine. Just the 42-base CDR3 DNA is kept, in frame starting at base 1. About this clone: Its antigen is unknown. Base qualities are missing; no much larger clone stands one base away.

The library was produced with the immunoSEQ multiplex PCR assay. TCRdb re-hosts the immuneACCESS table, in-frame sequences only. Its copies lack some clones; in the studies checked, an unresolved V gene accounts for under half of them, and the cause for the rest is not known. Recorded for this sample are under 95,000 clones; 94% of them occurred a single time. The ten largest clones take up more than 0.75% of the sample. The receptor was isolated from a female donor in good health, enrolled as a control in a pregnancy study. This chain joins TRBV27 to TRBJ2-7; a tentative D call is TRBD1 (6 bases match). The specimen was peripheral blood, collected in the second trimester of pregnancy. The sequenced DNA is TGTGCCAGCAGCCGCTCCGGACAGCCCTACGAGCAGTACTTC. Translated, it gives CASSRSGQPYEQYF.